This T cell receptor beta chain was found in a study of control samples from healthy donors and cancer patients (TCRdb year 2020). Reading from cysteine to phenylalanine, the CDR3 counts 13 amino acids. The retained sequence is limited to the CDR3, 39 bases, with the frame set at the first base. V gives up 2 bases and J gives up 4 bases, and the segment between their germline ends measures 6 bases. CDR1 KGHSH and CDR2 LQKENI are derived from the germline V gene. Regarding this clone: This receptor's antigen is unknown. Per-base qualities were not stored, and no clone one base away is much larger.

Library preparation employed the immunoSEQ multiplex PCR assay. TCRdb carries this immuneACCESS record with in-frame sequences only. Its versions omit some clonotypes, under half of them owing to an unresolved V gene in the studies checked, with the rest unexplained. This sample holds about 98,000 clones; about four fifths were observed only once. About 11% of the sample is in the top ten clones. Recombination linked TRBV18 to TRBJ1-5, and possibly TRBD1, on 6 matching bases. The sequence was obtained from a young woman in good health. The material sequenced was blood. The CDR3 protein is CASSPTGNQPQHF. The bases read TGTGCCAGCTCACCAACAGGGAATCAGCCCCAGCATTTT. The variable domain in full, with residues beyond the CDR3 obtained from the reference TRBV18 and TRBJ1-5 genes, is NAGVMQNPRHLVRRRGQEARLRCSPMKGHSHVYWYRQLPEEGLKFMVYLQKENIIDESGMPKERFSAEFPKEGPSILRIQQVVRGDSAAYFCASSPTGNQPQHFGDGTRLSIL.